These 11 T cell receptor beta chains came from one sample sequenced in a study of blood T cell repertoires in COVID-19. Assay used: immunoSEQ multiplex PCR; TCRdb lists only in-frame clones, some missing. The sample yields a few hundred thousand clones, about 80% seen once. The source material was PBMCs or T cells enriched from blood (not recorded which). These receptors were obtained from a man between 50 and 59 years old who had recovered from COVID-19.

This clone was counted between two and nine times. V gene TRBV19 combines with J gene TRBJ1-2; 9 nucleotides line up with TRBD1. The CDR3 sequence is 14 residues long. Germline CDR1 LNHDA, CDR2 SQIVND (reference sequence). Trimming removed 7 bases from V and 8 bases from J; junction bases left unmatched: 11. CDR3 protein: CASIPGRQGEGYTF. In nucleotides, the CDR3 is TGTGCCAGTATCCCCGGCCGACAGGGGGAAGGCTACACCTTC. The full variable domain, its missing parts supplied by reference TRBV19 and TRBJ1-2, is DGGITQSPKYLFRKEGQNVTLSCEQNLNHDAMYWYRQDPGQGLRLIYYSQIVNDFQKGDIAEGYSVSREKKESFPLTVTSAQKNPTAFYLCASIPGRQGEGYTFGSGTRLTVV.

V gene TRBV6-5 combines with J gene TRBJ2-3; 8 positions match TRBD1. This CDR3 is 14 amino acids long. With 9 bases clipped from V and 0 bases from J, the junction kept 5 bases outside the gene matches. The germline V gene encodes CDR1 MNHEY and CDR2 SVGAGI. CDR3 DNA sequence: TGTGCCAGTCGCTACAGGGGGAGCACAGATACGCAGTATTTT. Amino acid sequence: CASRYRGSTDTQYF.

The J gene is TRBJ1-1, the V gene TRBV5-1; D is unclear. Germline values: CDR1 SGHRS, CDR2 YFSETQ. The CDR3 has 15 residues. The V gene lost 1 base and the J gene lost 0 bases, with 10 bases spanning the gap. CDR3 nucleotides: TGCGCCAGCAGCTTGCTAGCGAATATGAACACTGAAGCTTTCTTT. This translates into CASSLLANMNTEAFF. The variable domain in full, with the rest retrieved from reference TRBV5-1 and TRBJ1-1, is KAGVTQTPRYLIKTRGQQVTLSCSPISGHRSVSWYQQTPGQGLQFLFEYFSETQRNKGNFPGRFSGRQFSNSRSEMNVSTLELGDSALYLCASSLLANMNTEAFFGQGTRLTVV.

The chain carries TRBV9 and TRBJ2-7; 10 bases agree with TRBD2. The CDR3 covers 16 residues. Germline V lookup: CDR1 SGDLS, CDR2 YYNGEE. V gave up 0 bases and J gave up 2 bases; unmatched junction bases: 5. CDR3 nucleotide sequence: TGTGCCAGCAGCGTAGGGCTAGCGGGGGCCACCTACGAGCAGTACTTC. Protein: CASSVGLAGATYEQYF.

The V call is TRBV5-4, the J call TRBJ1-2, with a tentative D call TRBD1 (5 bases). V lost 3 bases and J 7 bases, leaving 19 bases between the germline ends. Germline lookup yields CDR1 SGHNT and CDR2 YYREEE (reference sequence). This CDR3 has 15 amino acids. The CDR3: CASSSTAGLVGGYTF. As DNA, the CDR3 is TGTGCCAGCAGCTCTACCGCAGGGCTGGTGGGTGGCTACACCTTC.

The gene calls are TRBV28 and TRBJ1-1; a possible D gene is TRBD1 (6 bases). V was trimmed by 4 bases and J by 3 bases, leaving 9 bases between them. Germline-derived CDR1 and CDR2 are MDHEN and SYDVKM. CDR3 length: 13 amino acids. The CDR3 region is CASSWTAHTEAFF. The CDR3 nucleotides read TGTGCCAGCAGTTGGACAGCCCACACTGAAGCTTTCTTT.

This rearrangement joins TRBV4-3 to TRBJ1-3; D uncertain. CDR3 length equals 13 residues. Looked up from germline, CDR1 is LGHNA and CDR2 is YSLEER. The germline V and J ends were trimmed by 0 bases and 5 bases, with 5 bases remaining between them. In nucleotides, the CDR3 is TGCGCCAGCAGCCAAGAATTCAGAAACACCATATATTTT. It yields the protein CASSQEFRNTIYF.

As to this clone: One end of the junction is discordant with germline, which a read error may explain. This rearrangement joins TRBV10-3 to TRBJ2-5; a possible D gene is TRBD2 (5 bases). Germline lookup yields CDR1 ENHRY and CDR2 SYGVKD. The CDR3 loop spans 11 amino acids. The CDR3 bases are TGTGCCATCACGGGCGGACCCGGGGAGCACTTC. This sequence encodes CAITGGPGEHF.

The rearrangement uses TRBV14 and TRBJ1-2; D perhaps matches TRBD1 (6 bases). The V gene lost 5 bases and the J gene lost 6 bases, with 19 bases spanning the gap. Germline V gene sequence: CDR1 SGHDN, CDR2 FVKESK. The CDR3 length is 15 residues. CDR3 sequence: CASSSGGGAIHGYTF. CDR3 DNA sequence: TGTGCCAGCAGCTCCGGGGGGGGCGCAATCCATGGCTACACCTTC.

This chain joins TRBV12-3 or TRBV12-4 and TRBJ1-2, with D unclear. Trimming left V 8 bases short and J 0 bases short, with 10 bases between. The CDR3 has 13 residues. CDR3 protein: CASGVRANYGYTF. CDR3 nucleotides: TGTGCCAGCGGAGTCAGAGCTAACTATGGCTACACCTTC.

The V gene is TRBV4-3, the J gene TRBJ2-3; TRBD2 aligns across 9 bases. V dropped 0 bases and J dropped 8; count of bases not matched to a gene: 15. The CDR3 is made up of 18 amino acids. CDR1 and CDR2 from the germline V gene are LGHNA and YSLEER. The CDR3 DNA is TGCGCCAGCAGCCAAGACCCCTTGGGTAGCGGGAGTCTGGGTACGCAGTATTTT. Translated, it gives CASSQDPLGSGSLGTQYF.